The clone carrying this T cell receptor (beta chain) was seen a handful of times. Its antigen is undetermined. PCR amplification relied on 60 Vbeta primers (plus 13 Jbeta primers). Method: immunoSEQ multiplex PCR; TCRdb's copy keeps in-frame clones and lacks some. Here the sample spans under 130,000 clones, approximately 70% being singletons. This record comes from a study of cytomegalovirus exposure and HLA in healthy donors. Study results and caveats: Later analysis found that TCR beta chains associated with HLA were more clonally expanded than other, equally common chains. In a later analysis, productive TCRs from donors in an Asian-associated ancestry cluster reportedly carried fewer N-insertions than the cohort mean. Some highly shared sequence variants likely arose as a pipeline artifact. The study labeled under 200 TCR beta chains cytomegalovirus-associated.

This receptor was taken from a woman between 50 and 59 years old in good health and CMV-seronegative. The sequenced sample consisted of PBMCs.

This CDR3 reads CASGGRGGSTDTQYF. CDR3 in DNA: TGTGCAAGTGGGGGACGGGGAGGTAGCACAGATACGCAGTATTTT. The chain is built from TRBV7-9 and TRBJ2-3, with D possibly TRBD2 on 6 matching bases. CDR1 SEHNR and CDR2 FQNEAQ come from the germline V gene (reference sequence). This CDR3 region has 15 residues.